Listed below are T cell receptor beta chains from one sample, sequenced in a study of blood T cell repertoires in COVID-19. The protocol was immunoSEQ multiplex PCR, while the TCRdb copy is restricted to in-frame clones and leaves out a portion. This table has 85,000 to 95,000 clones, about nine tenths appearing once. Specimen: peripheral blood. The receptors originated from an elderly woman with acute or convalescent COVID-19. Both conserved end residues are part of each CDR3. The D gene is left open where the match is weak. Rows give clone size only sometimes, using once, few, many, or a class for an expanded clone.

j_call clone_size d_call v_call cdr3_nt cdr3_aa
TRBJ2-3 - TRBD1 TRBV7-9 TGTGCCAGCAGCTCCCTCCGGGACAGTAGCACAGATACGCAGTATTTT CASSSLRDSSTDTQYF
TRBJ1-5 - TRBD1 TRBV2 TGTGCCAGCAGTGCCCAGGGGGATGGTAACAATCAGCCCCAGCATTTT CASSAQGDGNNQPQHF
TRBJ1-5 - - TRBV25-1 TGTGCCAGCAGTGAATCGGGCAGGGTCGAACAGCCCCAGCATTTT CASSESGRVEQPQHF
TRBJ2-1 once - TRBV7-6 TGTGCCAGCAGCTTATGGGGCGAGGCTTACAATGAGCAGTTCTTC CASSLWGEAYNEQFF
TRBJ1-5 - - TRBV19 TGTGCCAGTAGTCCCCCCCGTAGCAATCAGCCCCAGCATTTT CASSPPRSNQPQHF
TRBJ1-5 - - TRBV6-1 TGTGCCAGCAGTGCCCGATCCGGGACACCTAGCAATCAGCCCCAGCATTTT CASSARSGTPSNQPQHF
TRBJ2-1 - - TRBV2 TGTGCCAGCATGACAGGATCTCGCTCCTACAATGAGCAGTTCTTC CASMTGSRSYNEQFF
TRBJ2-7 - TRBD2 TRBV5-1 TGCGCCAGCAGCCCCGGAGCGGGAGGGCCGAAAGGGGAGCAGTACTTC CASSPGAGGPKGEQYF
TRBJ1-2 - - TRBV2 TGTGCCAGCAGTGAACAGGGGAACTATGGCTACACCTTC CASSEQGNYGYTF
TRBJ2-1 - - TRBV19 TGTGCCACCACAGACAGTTACAATGAGCAGTTCTTC CATTDSYNEQFF
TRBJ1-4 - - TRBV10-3 TGTGCCATCAGTGATGTTAATAATGAAAAACTGTTTTTT CAISDVNNEKLFF
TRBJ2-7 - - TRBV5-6 TGTGCCAGCAGCTTGGGGGTTAGCGGTGCCTACGAGCAGTACTTC CASSLGVSGAYEQYF
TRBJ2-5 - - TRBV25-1 TGTGCCAGCAGTGAATGGCTAGCAGGTATCGAGACCCAGTACTTC CASSEWLAGIETQYF
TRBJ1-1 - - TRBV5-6 TGTGCCAGCAGCTTGGTTTCCAGGGCATCTGAAGCTTTCTTT CASSLVSRASEAFF
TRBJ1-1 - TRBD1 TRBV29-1 TGCAGCGTTGGGGACAGGGCGGATGAAGCTTTCTTT CSVGDRADEAFF
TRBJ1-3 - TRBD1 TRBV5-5 TGTGCCAGCAGCCTCAGGGACAGGACCTCTGGAAACACCATATATTTT CASSLRDRTSGNTIYF
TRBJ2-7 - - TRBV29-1 TGCAGCGTCGCTCTGGGTCTGGCAGGGAGGCCCGGGGAGCAGTACTTC CSVALGLAGRPGEQYF
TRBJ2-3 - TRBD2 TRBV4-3 TGCGCCAGCAGCCAGGGACTAGCGGCCACAGATACGCAGTATTTT CASSQGLAATDTQYF
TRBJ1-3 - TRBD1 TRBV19 TGTGCCAGTAAGGACAGGATAAACTCTGGAAACACCATATATTTT CASKDRINSGNTIYF
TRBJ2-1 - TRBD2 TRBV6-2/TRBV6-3 TGTGCCAGCAGTCGACTAGCGGGGGGGTTCTACAATGAGCAGTTCTTC CASSRLAGGFYNEQFF
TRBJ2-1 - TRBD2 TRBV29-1 TGCAGCGTTCAAGGTCGGTCGAGGACTAGCGGATCCTACAATGAGCAGTTCTTC CSVQGRSRTSGSYNEQFF
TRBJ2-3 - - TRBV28 TGTGCCAGCAGTTTGGGGATCGGGAGAGATACGCAGTATTTT CASSLGIGRDTQYF
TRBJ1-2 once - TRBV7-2 TGTGCCAGCAGATCGGACAGATCAACTGGCTACACCTTC CASRSDRSTGYTF
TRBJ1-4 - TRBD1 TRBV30 TGTGCCTGGGGGGCTACTGGACAGGGAAAAGAAAAACTGTTTTTT CAWGATGQGKEKLFF
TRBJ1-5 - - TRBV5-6 TGTGCCAGCAGCTTGTTTCCAGGCGACAATCAGCCCCAGCATTTT CASSLFPGDNQPQHF